The clone carrying this T cell receptor (beta chain) came up a few times. The V gene's germline CDR1 is SGHDT and CDR2 YYEEEE. This CDR3 spans 15 amino acids. The V end lost 0 bases, the J end lost 6 bases, and 14 bases lay between the germline ends. Individual cDNA molecules carried attached unique molecular identifiers. TCRdb analysed the 5' RACE reads with MiXCR anew, one entry per CDR3 protein. The data hold 35,000 to 40,000 distinct CDR3 sequences, with roughly 4.8% observed a single time. This entry belongs to a study of early T cells in non-severe SARS-CoV-2 infection. Study-level information: Investigators sequenced bulk RNA drawn from unsorted whole blood, and chains remained unpaired.

This rearrangement joins TRBV5-6 to TRBJ2-3, with D possibly being TRBD1 or TRBD2 (6 bases each). The sequencing input was whole blood. The clonotype was recovered from an adult who was a healthcare worker with PCR-confirmed SARS-CoV-2 infection or an uninfected control (not recorded which). CDR3 sequence (DNA): TGTGCCAGCAGCTTGGACGGGGGCGTGGTGGATACGCAGTATTTT. This codes for CASSLDGGVVDTQYF.